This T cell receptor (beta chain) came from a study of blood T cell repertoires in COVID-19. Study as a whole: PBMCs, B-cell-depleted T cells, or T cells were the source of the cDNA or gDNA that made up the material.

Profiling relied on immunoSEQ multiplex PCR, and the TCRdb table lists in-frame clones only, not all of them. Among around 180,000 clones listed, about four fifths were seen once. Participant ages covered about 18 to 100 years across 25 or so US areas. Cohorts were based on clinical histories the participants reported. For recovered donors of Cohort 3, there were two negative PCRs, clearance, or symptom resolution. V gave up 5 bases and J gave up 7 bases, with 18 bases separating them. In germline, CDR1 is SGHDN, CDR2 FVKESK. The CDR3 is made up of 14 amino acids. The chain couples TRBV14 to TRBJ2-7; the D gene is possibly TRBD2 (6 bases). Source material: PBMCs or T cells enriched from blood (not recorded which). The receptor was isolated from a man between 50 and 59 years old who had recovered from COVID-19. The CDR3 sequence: CASSRVFGGGEQYF. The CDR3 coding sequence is TGTGCCAGCAGCAGAGTCTTCGGGGGTGGGGAGCAGTACTTC. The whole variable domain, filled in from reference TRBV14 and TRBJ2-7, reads EAGVTQFPSHSVIEKGQTVTLRCDPISGHDNLYWYRRVMGKEIKFLLHFVKESKQDESGMPNNRFLAERTGGTYSTLKVQPAELEDSGVYFCASSRVFGGGEQYFGPGTRLTVT.